The rows below give T cell receptor beta chains drawn from one sample of a study of vaccination and CD4 T cells after COVID-19. No antigens are known for them. TCRdb re-derived calls from the PCR reads in MiXCR, one entry per CDR3 protein. The sample shows about 18,000 distinct CDR3 sequences, about 44% of them seen only once. The sequencing here drew on CD4+ T cells from blood, cultured in vitro, taken before SARS-CoV-2 vaccination. Receptors originate from a human donor who received a COVID-19 vaccine. CDR3s include the opening cysteine and the closing phenylalanine or tryptophan. Fields, in order: V gene, CDR3 protein.

TRBV25-1,CASSPSRLGFGNTIYF
TRBV30,CAWRGTGVNQPQHF
TRBV25-1,CASSEPGPTYGYTF
TRBV7-2,CASSLGLGTGGDSNQPQHF
TRBV7-6,CASSPAPQSNEQFF
TRBV20-1,CSAIDAGEESGYTF
TRBV7-6,CASSATGNLLFF
TRBV20-1,CSALGQGTTNEKLFF
TRBV6-4,CASSPGLAPTKYNEQFF
TRBV5-1,CASRSGTGGTGELFF
TRBV12-3/TRBV12-4,CASSAGLAGGSGETQYF
TRBV27,CASSLSWTGGSYNEQFF
TRBV20-1,CSAELAGGPTSTDTQYF
TRBV29-1,CSAPPVSNTEAFF
TRBV20-1,CSASVVYNEQFF
TRBV30,CAWNQQGLHTF
TRBV19,CASSSGGGGTYEQYF
TRBV6-2/TRBV6-3,CASSQPPGYGYTF
TRBV6-4,CASSDRGSYNEQFF
TRBV30,CAWMGLAGDNTGELFF
TRBV19,CASSSSGTSGPAYNEQFF
TRBV6-1,CASSWDSITDTQYF
TRBV2,CASRGTGGVYGYTF
TRBV12-3/TRBV12-4,CASSRDRDSEQYF
TRBV10-3,CAISGERGNQPQHF
TRBV25-1,CASSGRRDGGEAFF
TRBV5-4,CASSKGGDREYGYTF
TRBV5-1,CASSRGGGQETQYF
TRBV7-9,CASSPDRGNQPQHF
TRBV5-1,CASSLLIGNTEAFF
TRBV6-1,CASNRAGGRDTQYF
TRBV6-1,CASTFRAGGDGYTF
TRBV20-1,CSARSALAGVGETQYF
TRBV2,CASTLAAPGNTIYF
TRBV7-9,CASSLEGGAFDYGYTF
TRBV5-8,CASPPGGNYGYTF
TRBV28,CASLPPGPVKYEQYF
TRBV6-4,CASSDSGVREAFF
TRBV2,CASSENRLPSEAFF
TRBV25-1,CASRSMMNTEAFF
TRBV29-1,CSVQSSGGPYNEQFF
TRBV6-4,CASSDLAGGTDTQYF
TRBV4-2,CASSQDGGPKYGYTF
TRBV10-3,CAISEPVKDTTDTQYF
TRBV19,CASRGRPATYGYTF
TRBV20-1,CSARGLAGGLGDTQYF
TRBV20-1,CSARDQPGPYEQYF
TRBV27,CASSFRNEQFF
TRBV24-1,CATSEAGIQETQYF
TRBV20-1,CSASLGLAGNQETQYF
TRBV6-1,CASSEALQHLGNEQFF
TRBV30,CAWSGKDGNTEAFF
TRBV30,CAWSVEGDSPLHF
TRBV30,CAWSDPRGVGYNSPLHF
TRBV11-3,CASSWVRSYNEQFF
TRBV12-5,CASGLSVVGQPQHF
TRBV19,CASSLRASRGNEQFF
TRBV6-5,CASSYGLRGLDGYTF
TRBV12-3/TRBV12-4,CASRGQNSNQPQHF
TRBV11-2,CASSLSWGQGNEQFF